This is a list of T cell receptor beta chains from one sample in a study of blood T cell repertoires in COVID-19. Sequencing was performed with immunoSEQ multiplex PCR; in TCRdb, only in-frame clones are kept and a portion is missing. The sample contains around 150,000 clones, 90% to 95% of which appear only once. Material for sequencing was peripheral blood. Every receptor here comes from a woman aged 45-65 years with acute or convalescent COVID-19. The CDR3 runs from the conserved cysteine through the conserved F or W. The D gene is left open where the match is weak. Clone size appears in some rows only: once, few, many, or a class for an expanded clone.

TRBJ2-1 | - | TRBD2 | TRBV28 | TGTGCCAGCAGAGAGCGGGGGGGCGTGAATGAGCAGTTCTTC | CASRERGGVNEQFF
TRBJ2-2 | - | - | TRBV10-3 | TGTGCCACCTCAGGGACCGGGGAGCTGTTTTTT | CATSGTGELFF
TRBJ1-6 | - | - | TRBV10-3 | TGTGCCATCAGTGAGTCTGAACAGAATTCACCCCTCCACTTT | CAISESEQNSPLHF
TRBJ2-7 | - | - | TRBV11-2 | TGTGCCAGCAGCCACAACAGAAACTACGAGCAGTACTTC | CASSHNRNYEQYF
TRBJ2-3 | once | - | TRBV14 | TGTGCCAGCAGCCCCAGTCCCGGCAGATCGACTCGGGGTACGCAGTATTTT | CASSPSPGRSTRGTQYF
TRBJ1-3 | - | - | TRBV10-3 | TGTGCCATAAACAGGGACTCTGGAAACACCATATATTTT | CAINRDSGNTIYF
TRBJ2-7 | few | - | TRBV2 | TGTGCCAGCAGGAGGAACTCCTACGAGCAGTACTTC | CASRRNSYEQYF
TRBJ2-7 | - | - | TRBV7-9 | TGTGCCAGCAGCTTAGGGGCCTTATACGAGCAGTACTTC | CASSLGALYEQYF
TRBJ1-4 | - | - | TRBV6-1 | TGTGCCAGCAGTGAAGCACGGGGGTACGAAAAACTGTTTTTT | CASSEARGYEKLFF
TRBJ1-3 | - | - | TRBV14 | TGTGCCAGCGGGAGCTCTGGAAACACCATATATTTT | CASGSSGNTIYF
TRBJ2-7 | - | TRBD1 | TRBV2 | TGTGCCAGCAGTGATAGGGACAGGGACGAGCAGTACTTC | CASSDRDRDEQYF
TRBJ1-5 | - | - | TRBV7-2 | TGTGCCAGCTCACTAGACAGGTCCAGAAATCAGCCCCAGCATTTT | CASSLDRSRNQPQHF
TRBJ1-2 | - | TRBD1 | TRBV6-2/TRBV6-3 | TGTGCCAGCAGCCAAAAGAGGACAGGGGGCGACGGCTACACCTTC | CASSQKRTGGDGYTF
TRBJ2-3 | - | TRBD2 | TRBV19 | TGTGCCAGTACGGCGGGAGGCACAGATACGCAGTATTTT | CASTAGGTDTQYF
TRBJ1-1 | - | TRBD1 | TRBV28 | TGTGCCAGCACTAAAACAGGGGCTTGGGGCACTGAAGCTTTCTTT | CASTKTGAWGTEAFF
TRBJ2-2 | - | TRBD1 | TRBV6-5 | TGTGCCAGCAGTTTGGGCGTCCACAGGGGGTCCGGGGAGCTGTTTTTT | CASSLGVHRGSGELFF
TRBJ2-1 | - | - | TRBV14 | TGTGCCAGCAGCCAAGGGGTTGGGGGGGCTAGCTCCTACAATGAGCAGTTCTTC | CASSQGVGGASSYNEQFF
TRBJ2-1 | - | TRBD2 | TRBV2 | TGTGCCAGCAGATCTAGCGGGGGATCCAAGGAGCAGTTCTTC | CASRSSGGSKEQFF
TRBJ1-5 | - | TRBD1 | TRBV19 | TGTGCCAGTAGTATGGGACAGGGCGGGTATAGCAATCAGCCCCAGCATTTT | CASSMGQGGYSNQPQHF
TRBJ1-5 | few | - | TRBV19 | TGTGCCAGTAGTATACTCAATCAGCCCCAGCATTTT | CASSILNQPQHF
TRBJ1-6 | - | TRBD1 | TRBV11-3 | TGTGCCAGCAGCAGGGACAGCCATTCACCCCTCCACTTT | CASSRDSHSPLHF
TRBJ2-7 | - | TRBD2 | TRBV11-2 | TGTGCCAGCAGCTTAGGGGGTAGCGGGAGGCCATCCTACGAGCAGTACTTC | CASSLGGSGRPSYEQYF
TRBJ1-1 | - | - | TRBV3-1/TRBV3-2 | TGTGCCAGCAGCCGAGGGGGGGACACCATTAACACTGAAGCTTTCTTT | CASSRGGDTINTEAFF
TRBJ1-1 | - | - | TRBV19 | TGTGCCAGTAGTATTCAGGGGCGAAGCACTGAAGCTTTCTTT | CASSIQGRSTEAFF
TRBJ2-7 | - | TRBD1 | TRBV3-1/TRBV3-2 | TGTGCCAGCAGCCCAACAGGGGAAGGCGAGCAGTACTTC | CASSPTGEGEQYF
TRBJ1-1 | - | TRBD1 | TRBV30 | TGTGCCTGGGACCCTGGACAGGGTGACACTGAAGCTTTCTTT | CAWDPGQGDTEAFF
TRBJ1-5 | - | - | TRBV10-2 | TGCGCCAGCAGTGAGTCGATAGCAGGGGCGTACAATCAGCCCCAGCATTTT | CASSESIAGAYNQPQHF
TRBJ2-7 | - | TRBD1 | TRBV19 | TGTGCCAGTACCCTAGGACAGGGGAGCTCCTACGAGCAGTACTTC | CASTLGQGSSYEQYF
TRBJ1-1 | - | TRBD1 | TRBV19 | TGTGCCAGTAGCCGGACAGGGATGATGAACACTGAAGCTTTCTTT | CASSRTGMMNTEAFF
TRBJ1-2 | few | - | TRBV3-1/TRBV3-2 | TGTGCCAGCAGCCAAAGAGAGTACTATGGCTACACCTTC | CASSQREYYGYTF
TRBJ1-5 | - | TRBD1 | TRBV19 | TGTGCCAGTAGTCTCAGGGGGTCTGAGGTCAATCAGCCCCAGCATTTT | CASSLRGSEVNQPQHF
TRBJ1-6 | - | - | TRBV6-2/TRBV6-3 | TGTGCCAGCAGCTCCGATTCACCCCTCCACTTT | CASSSDSPLHF
TRBJ1-6 | - | - | TRBV28 | TGTGCCAGCACCGACATCGACTCACCCCTCCACTTT | CASTDIDSPLHF
TRBJ2-7 | - | TRBD1 | TRBV27 | TGTGCCAGCAGTGCCGGGACAGGACCCTACGAGCAGTACTTC | CASSAGTGPYEQYF
TRBJ2-1 | - | - | TRBV19 | TGTGCCAGTATATCTGTGGGGGGATCCTACAATGAGCAGTTCTTC | CASISVGGSYNEQFF
TRBJ1-1 | - | - | TRBV29-1 | TGCAGCGTTGCGGACAGTCTTATGAACACTGAAGCTTTCTTT | CSVADSLMNTEAFF
TRBJ2-1 | - | TRBD2 | TRBV4-3 | TGCGCCAGCAGCCAAGATCAGAGCGGGAGAACCTACAATGAGCAGTTCTTC | CASSQDQSGRTYNEQFF
TRBJ1-2 | - | - | TRBV6-5 | TGTGCCAGCAGTTACGGATCGGGGGGCGAGTATGGCTACACCTTC | CASSYGSGGEYGYTF
TRBJ1-4 | - | - | TRBV2 | TGTGCCAGCAGTGGGGGCGGGAGTAATGAAAAACTGTTTTTT | CASSGGGSNEKLFF
TRBJ2-7 | - | TRBD2 | TRBV5-1 | TGCGCCAGCAGCTGGGGGAGCGGGGGAAGCTCCTACGAGCAGTACTTC | CASSWGSGGSSYEQYF
TRBJ2-3 | - | - | TRBV7-3 | TGTGCCAGCAGCAACGGGGGCACAGATACGCAGTATTTT | CASSNGGTDTQYF
TRBJ1-4 | - | - | TRBV18 | TGTGCCAGCTCACGGTTACCAGGGTATGAAAAACTGTTTTTT | CASSRLPGYEKLFF
TRBJ1-2 | - | - | TRBV9 | TGTGCCAGCAGCGTAGACACAGGGAACTATGGCTACACCTTC | CASSVDTGNYGYTF
TRBJ2-5 | once | - | TRBV7-3 | TGTGCCAGCAGCTTGGAAGGGGCTACGCTGGAGACCCAGTACTTC | CASSLEGATLETQYF
TRBJ1-1 | - | - | TRBV2 | TGTGCCAGCAATTTGGACAGCTTGGGAACTGAAGCTTTCTTT | CASNLDSLGTEAFF
TRBJ2-7 | once | - | TRBV27 | TGTGCCAGCAGTTTAGGTGGGGCAGGGGCCCAACTTACTTCCCGCAAGCAGTACTTC | CASSLGGAGAQLTSRKQYF
TRBJ2-2 | - | - | TRBV30 | TGTGCCTGGAGGCCGGCCGGGGAGCTGTTTTTT | CAWRPAGELFF
TRBJ1-1 | - | - | TRBV7-9 | TGTGCCAGCAGTTCCAGCAAATCCGAGGGCATATCGATGAACACTGAAGCTTTCTTT | CASSSSKSEGISMNTEAFF
TRBJ2-1 | - | TRBD1 | TRBV27 | TGTGCCAGCGGACAGGGCGATGAGCAGTTCTTC | CASGQGDEQFF
TRBJ1-2 | - | - | TRBV24-1 | TGTGCCACCAGTGATTTTCGGCACAGCGGCTACACCTTC | CATSDFRHSGYTF
TRBJ2-1 | - | TRBD2 | TRBV10-3 | TGTGCCATCAGTGAGTCAGAGCGGGGTAAGGGTGAGCAGTTCTTC | CAISESERGKGEQFF
TRBJ1-1 | - | TRBD1 | TRBV18 | TGTGCCAGCTCACCGGGACAGGGAATGACTGAAGCTTTCTTT | CASSPGQGMTEAFF
TRBJ2-6 | - | - | TRBV14 | TGTGCCAGCAGCCCGACCGGGAACCCCTCCGGGGCCAACGTCCTGACTTTC | CASSPTGNPSGANVLTF
TRBJ2-5 | - | TRBD2 | TRBV10-2 | TGCGCCAGCAGCCCTTCAAAGCGGGAAGGGGAGACCCAGTACTTC | CASSPSKREGETQYF
TRBJ1-2 | - | - | TRBV24-1 | TGTGCCACCAGTTCGCCAGGGCCAGCCTCTGGCTACACCTTC | CATSSPGPASGYTF
TRBJ2-2 | - | TRBD1 | TRBV18 | TGTGCCAGCTCACCGAGGGGACAGGGGGACACCGGGGAGCTGTTTTTT | CASSPRGQGDTGELFF
TRBJ1-5 | - | TRBD1 | TRBV10-2 | TGCGCCAGCAGCTCCACGATCCGCGGGGGGACAGGGGTAAATCAGCCCCAGCATTTT | CASSSTIRGGTGVNQPQHF
TRBJ1-5 | - | TRBD1 | TRBV28 | TGTGCCAGCAGTTCGGGACAGGGAGGCCTCAATCAGCCCCAGCATTTT | CASSSGQGGLNQPQHF
TRBJ2-2 | - | - | TRBV23-1 | TGCGCCAGCAGTCGGGTAGCCAACACCGGGGAGCTGTTTTTT | CASSRVANTGELFF
TRBJ2-7 | - | - | TRBV4-2 | TGTGCCAGCAGCCAAGAAGTTACAGGGATCGAGCAGTACTTC | CASSQEVTGIEQYF